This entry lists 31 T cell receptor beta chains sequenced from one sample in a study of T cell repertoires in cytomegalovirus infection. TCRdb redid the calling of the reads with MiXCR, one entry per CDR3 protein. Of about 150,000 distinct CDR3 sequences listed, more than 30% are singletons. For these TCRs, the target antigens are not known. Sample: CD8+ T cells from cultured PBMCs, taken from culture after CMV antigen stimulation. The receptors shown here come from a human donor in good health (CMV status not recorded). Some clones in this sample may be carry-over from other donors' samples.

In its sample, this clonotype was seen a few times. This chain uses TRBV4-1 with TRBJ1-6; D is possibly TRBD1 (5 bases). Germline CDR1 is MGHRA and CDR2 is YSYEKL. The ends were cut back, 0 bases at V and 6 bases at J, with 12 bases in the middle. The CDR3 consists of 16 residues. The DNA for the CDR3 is TGCGCCAGCAGCCAAGATCCTGCAGGGTTTAATTCACCCCTCCACTTT. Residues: CASSQDPAGFNSPLHF.

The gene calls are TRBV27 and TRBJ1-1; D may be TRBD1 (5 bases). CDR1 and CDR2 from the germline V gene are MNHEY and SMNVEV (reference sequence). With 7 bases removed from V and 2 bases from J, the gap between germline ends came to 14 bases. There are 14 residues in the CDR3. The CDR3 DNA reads TGTGCCAGCACCCCGCTGGGGGGAAACACTGAAGCTTTCTTT. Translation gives CASTPLGGNTEAFF.

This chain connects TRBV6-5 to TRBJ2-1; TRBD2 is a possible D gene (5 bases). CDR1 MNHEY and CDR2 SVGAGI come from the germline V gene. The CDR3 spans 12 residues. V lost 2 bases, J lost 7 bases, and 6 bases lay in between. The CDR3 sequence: CASSYGGNEQFF. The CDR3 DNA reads TGTGCCAGCAGTTACGGAGGAAATGAGCAGTTCTTC.

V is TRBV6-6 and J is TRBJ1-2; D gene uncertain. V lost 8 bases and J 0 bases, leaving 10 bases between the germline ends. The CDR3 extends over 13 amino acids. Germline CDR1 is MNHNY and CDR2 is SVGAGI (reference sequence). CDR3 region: CASWPHANYGYTF. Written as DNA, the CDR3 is TGTGCCAGCTGGCCACACGCTAACTATGGCTACACCTTC.

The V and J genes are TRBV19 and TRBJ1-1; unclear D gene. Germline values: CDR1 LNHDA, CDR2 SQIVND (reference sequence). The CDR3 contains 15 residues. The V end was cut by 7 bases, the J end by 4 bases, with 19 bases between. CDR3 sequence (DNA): TGTGCCAGTAATTTCGGGCTGTACTCAGGCACTGAAGCTTTCTTT. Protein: CASNFGLYSGTEAFF.

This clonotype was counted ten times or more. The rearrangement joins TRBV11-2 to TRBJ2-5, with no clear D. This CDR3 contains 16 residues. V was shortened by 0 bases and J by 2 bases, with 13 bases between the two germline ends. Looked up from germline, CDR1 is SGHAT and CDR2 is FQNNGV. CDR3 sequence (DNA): TGTGCCAGCAGCTTAGACCCAGTTAGGCTTCAAGAGACCCAGTACTTC. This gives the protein CASSLDPVRLQETQYF.

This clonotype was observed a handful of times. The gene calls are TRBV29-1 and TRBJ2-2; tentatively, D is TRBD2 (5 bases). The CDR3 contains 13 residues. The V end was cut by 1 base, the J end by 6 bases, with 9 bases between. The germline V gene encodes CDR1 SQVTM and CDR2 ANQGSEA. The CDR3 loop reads CSVEGLAAGELFF. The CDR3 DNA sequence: TGCAGCGTTGAAGGCCTAGCTGCCGGGGAGCTGTTTTTT.

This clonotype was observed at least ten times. The DNA for the CDR3 is TGTGCCAGTAGTATAGCACTGAACACTGAAGCTTTCTTT. Translation gives CASSIALNTEAFF. V gene TRBV19 combines with J gene TRBJ1-1; no clear D gene. The CDR3 totals 13 residues. The V and J ends lost 1 base and 0 bases respectively, with 3 bases between them. The germline V gene encodes CDR1 LNHDA and CDR2 SQIVND (reference sequence).

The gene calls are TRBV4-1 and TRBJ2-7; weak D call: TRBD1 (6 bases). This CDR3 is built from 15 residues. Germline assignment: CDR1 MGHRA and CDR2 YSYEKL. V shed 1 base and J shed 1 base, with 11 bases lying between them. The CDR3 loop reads CASSQVDRPSYEQYF. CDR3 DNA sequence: TGCGCCAGCAGCCAAGTCGACAGGCCTTCCTACGAGCAGTACTTC.

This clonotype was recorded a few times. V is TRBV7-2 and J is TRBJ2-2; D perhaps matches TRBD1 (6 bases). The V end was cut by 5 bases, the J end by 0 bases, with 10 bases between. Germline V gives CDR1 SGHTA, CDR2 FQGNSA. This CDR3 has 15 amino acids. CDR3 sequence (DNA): TGTGCCAGCAGCGGGGGCCTCGCGAACACCGGGGAGCTGTTTTTT. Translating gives CASSGGLANTGELFF.

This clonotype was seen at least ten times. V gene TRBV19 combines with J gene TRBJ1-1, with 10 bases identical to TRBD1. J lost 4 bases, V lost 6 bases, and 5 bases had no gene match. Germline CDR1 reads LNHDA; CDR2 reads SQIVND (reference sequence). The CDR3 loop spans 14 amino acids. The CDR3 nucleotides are TGTGCCAGTAGCCGGGACAGGGGAGGCACTGAAGCTTTCTTT. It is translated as CASSRDRGGTEAFF.

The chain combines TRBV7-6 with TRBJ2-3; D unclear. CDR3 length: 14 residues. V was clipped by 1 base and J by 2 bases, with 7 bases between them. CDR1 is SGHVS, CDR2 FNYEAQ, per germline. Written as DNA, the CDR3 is TGTGCCAGCAGCTTAGACAGCCTCACAGATACGCAGTATTTT. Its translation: CASSLDSLTDTQYF.

The CDR3 region has the DNA TGCAGCGTACTCAGGCCAGACAGTGAGCAGTTCTTC. The encoded protein is CSVLRPDSEQFF. This chain uses TRBV29-1 with TRBJ2-1; TRBD1 might be the D (5 bases). With 6 bases removed from V and 9 bases from J, the gap between germline ends came to 15 bases. The CDR3 totals 12 residues. The germline V gene has CDR1 SQVTM and CDR2 ANQGSEA.

The CDR3, as DNA: TGTGCCAGCGGACACAGAGGACCTGACGAGCAGTACTTC. This translates into CASGHRGPDEQYF. The chain is built from TRBV6-1 and TRBJ2-7; TRBD1 might be the D (5 bases). Germline V gene sequence: CDR1 MNHNS, CDR2 SASEGT. The CDR3 length is 13 residues. Trimming took 8 bases from V and 5 from J, leaving 16 bases between them.

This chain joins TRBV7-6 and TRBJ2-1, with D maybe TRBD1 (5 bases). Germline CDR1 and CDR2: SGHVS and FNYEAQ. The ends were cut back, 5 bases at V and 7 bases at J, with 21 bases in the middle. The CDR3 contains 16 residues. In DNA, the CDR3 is TGTGCCAGCAGCCGGACGACAGACGTTTCCCTAAATGAGCAGTTCTTC. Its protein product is CASSRTTDVSLNEQFF.

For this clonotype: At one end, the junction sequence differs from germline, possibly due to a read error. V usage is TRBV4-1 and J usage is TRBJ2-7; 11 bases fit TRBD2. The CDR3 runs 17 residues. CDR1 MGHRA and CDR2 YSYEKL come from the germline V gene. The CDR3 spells CASSQVETGTSGYEQYF. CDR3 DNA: TGTGCCAGCAGCCAAGTCGAAACCGGGACTAGCGGTTACGAGCAGTACTTC.

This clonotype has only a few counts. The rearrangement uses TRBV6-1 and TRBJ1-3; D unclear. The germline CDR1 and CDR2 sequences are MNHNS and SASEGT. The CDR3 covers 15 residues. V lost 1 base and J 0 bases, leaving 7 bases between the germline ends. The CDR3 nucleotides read TGTGCCAGCAGTGAAGACAGAAACTCTGGAAACACCATATATTTT. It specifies CASSEDRNSGNTIYF.

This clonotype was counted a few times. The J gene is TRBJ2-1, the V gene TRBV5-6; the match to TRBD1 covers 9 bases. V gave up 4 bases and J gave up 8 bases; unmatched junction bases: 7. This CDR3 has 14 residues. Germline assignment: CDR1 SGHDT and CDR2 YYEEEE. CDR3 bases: TGTGCCAGCAGCGTCGGGACAGGGTCTTATGAGCAGTTCTTC. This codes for CASSVGTGSYEQFF.

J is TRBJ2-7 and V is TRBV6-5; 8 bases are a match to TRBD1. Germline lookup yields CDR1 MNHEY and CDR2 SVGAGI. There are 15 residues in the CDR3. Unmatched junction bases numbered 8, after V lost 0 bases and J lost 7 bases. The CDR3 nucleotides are TGTGCCAGCAGTTACTCGAGTCAGGGGGCAGAGGAGCAGTACTTC. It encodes CASSYSSQGAEEQYF.

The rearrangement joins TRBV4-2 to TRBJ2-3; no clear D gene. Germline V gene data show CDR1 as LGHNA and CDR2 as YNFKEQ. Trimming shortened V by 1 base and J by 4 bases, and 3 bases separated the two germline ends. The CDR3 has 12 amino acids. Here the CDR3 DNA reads TGTGCCAGCAGCCAAGTCGCAGATACGCAGTATTTT. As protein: CASSQVADTQYF.

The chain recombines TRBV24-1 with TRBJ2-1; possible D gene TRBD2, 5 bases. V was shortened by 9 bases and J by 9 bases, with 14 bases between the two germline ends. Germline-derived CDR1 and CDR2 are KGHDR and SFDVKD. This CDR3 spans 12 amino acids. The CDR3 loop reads CATSSTSFEQFF. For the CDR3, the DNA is TGTGCCACCTCAAGTACTAGTTTTGAGCAGTTCTTC.

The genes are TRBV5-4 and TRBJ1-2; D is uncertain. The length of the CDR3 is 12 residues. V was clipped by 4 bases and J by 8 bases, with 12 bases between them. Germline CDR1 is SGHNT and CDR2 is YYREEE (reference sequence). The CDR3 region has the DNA TGTGCCAGCAGCGGACTTGAAGGGGGCTACACCTTC. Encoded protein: CASSGLEGGYTF. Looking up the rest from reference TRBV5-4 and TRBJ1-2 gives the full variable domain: ETGVTQSPTHLIKTRGQQVTLRCSSQSGHNTVSWYQQALGQGPQFIFQYYREEENGRGNFPPRFSGLQFPNYSSELNVNALELDDSALYLCASSGLEGGYTFGSGTRLTVV.

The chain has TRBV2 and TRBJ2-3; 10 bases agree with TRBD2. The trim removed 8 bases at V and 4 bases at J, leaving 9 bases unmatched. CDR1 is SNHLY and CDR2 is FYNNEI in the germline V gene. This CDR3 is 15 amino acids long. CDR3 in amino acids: CASGSGGGPADTQYF. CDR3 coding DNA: TGTGCCAGCGGAAGCGGGGGGGGTCCCGCAGATACGCAGTATTTT.

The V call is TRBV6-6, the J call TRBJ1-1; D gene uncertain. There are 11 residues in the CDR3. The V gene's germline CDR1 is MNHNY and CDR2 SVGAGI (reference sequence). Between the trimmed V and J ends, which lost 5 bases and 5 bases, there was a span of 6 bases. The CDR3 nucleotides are TGTGCCAGCAGTCCGATTACTGAAGCTTTCTTT. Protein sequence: CASSPITEAFF.

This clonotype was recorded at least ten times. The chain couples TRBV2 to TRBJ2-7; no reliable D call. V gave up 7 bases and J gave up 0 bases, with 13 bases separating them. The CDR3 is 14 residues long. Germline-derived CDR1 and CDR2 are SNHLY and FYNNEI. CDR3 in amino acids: CASTSGTTSYEQYF. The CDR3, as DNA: TGTGCCAGCACCTCTGGCACGACCTCCTACGAGCAGTACTTC.

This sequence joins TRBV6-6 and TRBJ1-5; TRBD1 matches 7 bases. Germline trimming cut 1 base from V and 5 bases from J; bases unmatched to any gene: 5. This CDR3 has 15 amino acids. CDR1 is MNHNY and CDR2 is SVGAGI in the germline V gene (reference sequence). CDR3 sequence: CASSYFRQGDQPQHF. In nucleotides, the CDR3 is TGTGCCAGCAGTTACTTTCGGCAGGGGGATCAGCCCCAGCATTTT.

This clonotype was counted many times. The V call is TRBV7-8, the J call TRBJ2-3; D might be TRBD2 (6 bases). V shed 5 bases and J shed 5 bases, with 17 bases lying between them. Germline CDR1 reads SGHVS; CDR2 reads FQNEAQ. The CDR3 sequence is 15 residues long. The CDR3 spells CASSPTPGVGDTQYF. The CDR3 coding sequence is TGTGCCAGCAGCCCGACCCCGGGGGTGGGAGATACGCAGTATTTT.

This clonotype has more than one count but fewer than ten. CDR3 in amino acids: CASSFTGGGTEAFF. DNA for the CDR3: TGTGCCAGCAGTTTCACAGGGGGCGGCACTGAAGCTTTCTTT. The chain combines TRBV12-3 or TRBV12-4 with TRBJ1-1; 9 bases fit TRBD1. CDR3 length: 14 amino acids. V was clipped by 3 bases and J by 4 bases; unmatched bases: 3.

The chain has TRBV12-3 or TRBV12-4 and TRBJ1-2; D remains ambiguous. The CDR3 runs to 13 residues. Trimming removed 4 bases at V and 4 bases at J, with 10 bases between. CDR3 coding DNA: TGTGCCAGCAGTTGGGTCAGGAGCTATGGCTACACCTTC. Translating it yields CASSWVRSYGYTF.

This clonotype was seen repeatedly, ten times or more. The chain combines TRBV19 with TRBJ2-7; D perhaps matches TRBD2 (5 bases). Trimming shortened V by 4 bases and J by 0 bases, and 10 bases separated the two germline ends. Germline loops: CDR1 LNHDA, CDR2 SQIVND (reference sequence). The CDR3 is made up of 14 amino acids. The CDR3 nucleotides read TGTGCCAGTAGTACTGCGGAGGCCTCCTACGAGCAGTACTTC. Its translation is CASSTAEASYEQYF.

CDR3 nucleotides: TGTGCCAGTAGTATAGGAGCTAGCCAAAGGTACAATGAGCAGTTCTTC. Translation: CASSIGASQRYNEQFF. The chain joins TRBV19 to TRBJ2-1; D possibly corresponds to TRBD2 (5 bases). V was cut by 1 base and J by 4 bases, with 14 bases left in between. This CDR3 has 16 residues. Germline CDR1 reads LNHDA; CDR2 reads SQIVND (reference sequence).